These 10 T cell receptor beta chains share one sample of origin, sequenced in a study of CD8 T cells in Susac syndrome. The authors reverse transcribed about 0.5 to 1 ug RNA with random hexamers. TCRdb recomputed calls from the immunoSEQ multiplex PCR reads with MiXCR, one row per CDR3 protein. The sample consists of fewer than 350,000 distinct CDR3 sequences, 92% of them appearing once. Material for sequencing was CD4+ T cells from PBMCs. The origin of the receptors is a human donor with multiple sclerosis.

This chain links TRBV2 with TRBJ2-6; no clear D. Germline assignment: CDR1 SNHLY and CDR2 FYNNEI. The CDR3 extends over 15 amino acids. Trimming stripped 7 bases from V and 0 bases from J, with 10 bases between. The CDR3 here is CASTPQNSGANVLTF. In nucleotides, the CDR3 is TGTGCCAGCACCCCCCAAAACTCTGGGGCCAACGTCCTGACTTTC.

V and J are TRBV2 and TRBJ2-5, with TRBD1 matching 8 bases. This CDR3 comprises 14 residues. V lost 8 bases to trimming and J lost 5 bases; unmatched junction nucleotides: 10. Germline V gene data show CDR1 as SNHLY and CDR2 as FYNNEI. CDR3 DNA sequence: TGTGCCAGCGGGTCACAGGGGGTTAAGGAGACCCAGTACTTC. It specifies CASGSQGVKETQYF.

This clonotype was found once. For the CDR3, the DNA is TGCAGTGCTAGAGTTTTGGCAGGGCGGGACTATGGCTACACCTTC. This sequence encodes CSARVLAGRDYGYTF. V usage is TRBV20-1 and J usage is TRBJ1-2, with D possibly matching TRBD1 (5 bases). CDR1 DFQATT and CDR2 SNEGSKA come from the germline V gene (reference sequence). V gave up 1 base and J gave up 3 bases, with 15 bases separating them. The CDR3 has 15 residues.

This clonotype was detected only once. The chain recombines TRBV25-1 with TRBJ1-4; possibly TRBD1 for D (5 bases). Germline V CDR1 and CDR2: MGHDK, SYGVNS. The CDR3 loop spans 15 amino acids. Trimming left V 5 bases short and J 0 bases short, with 10 bases between. The CDR3 DNA reads as TGTGCCAGCAGTATGGGGCGGGCAACTAATGAAAAACTGTTTTTT. Translated, it gives CASSMGRATNEKLFF.

V and J are TRBV12-3 or TRBV12-4 and TRBJ2-2; D uncertain. V was shortened by 2 bases and J by 3 bases, with 7 bases between the two germline ends. The CDR3 contains 14 residues. CDR3 protein: CASSLSGYTGELFF. In DNA form, the CDR3 reads TGTGCCAGCAGTTTATCCGGGTACACCGGGGAGCTGTTTTTT.

The V gene is TRBV12-5, the J gene TRBJ2-3; D call uncertain. Trimming shortened V by 0 bases and J by 10 bases, and 20 bases separated the two germline ends. This CDR3 is built from 16 residues. Germline CDR1 and CDR2: LGHNT and FRNRAP. CDR3 nucleotide sequence: TGTGCTAGTGGTTTGGTACATATTGCTGGCCGTTTGTCGCAGTATTTT. Its translation is CASGLVHIAGRLSQYF. Full variable domain (remainder filled in from reference TRBV12-5 and TRBJ2-3): DARVTQTPRHKVTEMGQEVTMRCQPILGHNTVFWYRQTMMQGLELLAYFRNRAPLDDSGMPKDRFSAEMPDATLATLKIQPSEPRDSAVYFCASGLVHIAGRLSQYFGPGTRLTVL.

The V call is TRBV7-6, the J call TRBJ2-7; perhaps D is TRBD1 or TRBD2 (7 bases each). The germline gives CDR1 SGHVS, CDR2 FNYEAQ. V was shortened by 0 bases and J by 5 bases, with 14 bases between the two germline ends. The CDR3 is made up of 15 amino acids. CDR3 DNA sequence: TGTGCCAGCAGCTTAGCGGGCAGGGGGGGTCACGAGCAGTACTTC. Its protein product is CASSLAGRGGHEQYF.

The rearrangement uses TRBV12-3 or TRBV12-4 and TRBJ2-7, with D perhaps matching TRBD1 or TRBD2 (5 bases each). The V gene lost 1 base and the J gene lost 2 bases, with 9 bases spanning the gap. CDR3 length: 14 residues. CDR3 protein: CASSLGGETYEQYF. CDR3 sequence (DNA): TGTGCCAGCAGTTTAGGAGGGGAAACCTACGAGCAGTACTTC.

The chain carries TRBV5-1 and TRBJ1-2, with 8 positions matching TRBD1. CDR1 is SGHRS, CDR2 YFSETQ, per germline. The CDR3 covers 13 residues. V was clipped by 4 bases and J by 6 bases; unmatched bases: 5. The CDR3 sequence is CASSRQGSDGYTF. DNA for the CDR3: TGCGCCAGCAGCCGACAGGGGTCCGATGGCTACACCTTC.

The chain links TRBV19 to TRBJ1-2, with a possible D match to TRBD1 (6 bases). From germline, CDR1 is LNHDA and CDR2 SQIVND (reference sequence). Trimming cost V 7 bases and J 4 bases, with 10 bases left between them. CDR3 size: 12 residues. The CDR3 spells CASTEDSYGYTF. CDR3 bases: TGTGCCAGTACCGAGGACAGCTATGGCTACACCTTC.